Shown below are 2 T cell receptor beta chains from a single sample sequenced in a study of blood T cell repertoires in COVID-19. Assay used: immunoSEQ multiplex PCR; TCRdb lists only in-frame clones, some missing. The table lists about 240,000 clones, about nine tenths of them singletons, with 2.5% to 3% in the top ten. Material: PBMCs or T cells enriched from blood (not recorded which). Source of these receptors: a woman between 25 and 40 years old with acute COVID-19.

The chain links TRBV7-8 to TRBJ2-1; 9 bases match TRBD2. The CDR3 is 14 residues long. Looked up from germline, CDR1 is SGHVS and CDR2 is FQNEAQ. V was clipped by 2 bases and J by 7 bases; unmatched bases: 3. The CDR3 sequence: CASSLSLAGNEQFF. The CDR3 nucleotides are TGTGCCAGCAGCTTATCTCTAGCGGGGAATGAGCAGTTCTTC.

The V and J genes are TRBV5-1 and TRBJ1-5, with 10 bases matching TRBD1. Germline V gene data show CDR1 as SGHRS and CDR2 as YFSETQ. The J segment lost 6 bases and the V segment lost 5 bases, leaving 8 bases of the junction unmatched. There are 15 residues in the CDR3. Written as DNA, the CDR3 is TGCGCCAGCAGTACCGGGACAGGGGTTAGTCAGCCCCAGCATTTT. This translates into CASSTGTGVSQPQHF.